What follows is one TCR beta chain and its context. The count of this clone is one. The antigen it recognizes is unknown. No much larger clone exists at a distance of one base, and base qualities are not known. At the junction V is shortened by 6 bases and J by 5 bases, with 10 bases in between. The CDR3 runs 12 amino acids, cysteine and phenylalanine included. Only the CDR3 DNA stays, 36 bases, in frame from base 1. The germline V gene supplies CDR1 SGHAT and CDR2 FQNNGV. This record belongs to a study of cytomegalovirus exposure and HLA in healthy donors (dated by TCRdb to 2015 to 2018). In the study overall: In an earlier analysis of approximately 640 of the donors, 276 Gb of sequence data and 90 million to 120 million unique TCR beta sequences from about 190 million T cells were reported. The genetic ancestry cluster associated with self-reported Caucasian donors included approximately 85% of the 300 to 400 genotyped donors. HLA typing included class I and class II loci at four-digit resolution. On average, 235,054 unique TCR beta nucleotide sequences were sequenced per donor among 350 to 400 genotyped donors of the cohort, with 15% to 20% of those sequences being non-productive. Typing coverage differed by locus: A, B, C, DRB1 and DQB1 were typed in roughly 620-630 donors, DQA1 in about 500, DPA1 in 600 to 610, and DPB1 in 450 to 490. Donor age, sex, ethnicity and CMV serostatus were collected together with the repertoire data. About 5 DR-DQ haplotypes were handled as single units for association and clustering, since linkage in the cohort was strong. Using immunosequencing, the study profiled T cell repertoires from around 670 subjects and related those repertoires to cytomegalovirus serostatus. All discovery cohort repertoires had been generated using a single sequencing platform. Besides the first cohort of approximately 710 subjects, a separate validation cohort made up of some 110 different subjects was used. The aim of the study was to test whether cataloging public T cell receptors could identify signatures of past pathogen exposure. To predict cytomegalovirus infection status, the study brought together high-throughput TCR immunosequencing, statistical association of individual TCRs with disease status, and machine learning. To study patterns of TCR occurrence, a later analysis re-analyzed previously published TCR beta repertoires from several hundred donors and added high-resolution HLA genotyping. A later genetic analysis took genome-wide SNP genotypes for about 55% of the 666 donors and used that subset as a discovery cohort. An earlier analysis of about 600 of the donors used high-throughput TCR beta sequencing to judge whether each TCR beta V gene segment behaved as functional or pseudogenic. The later analysis used no new phenotypic data to find candidate immune exposures, relying instead on TCR beta sequences and their occurrence across donors. Roughly 300 gigabases of sequencing data and roughly 80 million unique TCR sequences made up an early release that covered approximately 620 HLA-typed donors. General findings and caveats noted by the study authors: The earlier analysis of approximately 590 of the donors excluded over 15 rarely observed V segments, including chromosome 9 orphons, because counts were too low. A later analysis found that HLA-associated TCR beta chains were more clonally expanded and had lower generation probabilities than equally common non-associated chains. A further reported finding was that TCR beta sequences accurately predicted the HLA-A and HLA-B alleles for most subjects in the first cohort. When HLA alleles, especially DR and DQ, strongly co-occurred, attributing TCR associations to individual alleles was difficult. The study listed 164 TCR beta chains as associated with cytomegalovirus. This cohort had only TCR beta chains sequenced, and the lack of alpha or paired-chain data limited which features could be detected. The presence/absence analyses assumed that sequencing depth was roughly uniform across donors, and that assumption may not be true. HLA typing was unavailable for some donors at each locus, so association tests used only the typed subset. Several of the top co-occurrence clusters appeared to be linked to parvovirus B19, influenza, CMV and Epstein-Barr virus, according to a later analysis. Linkage disequilibrium might explain the correlated functional status among segregating V segments, but an unknown experimental factor could not be ruled out. In a later analysis, the rate of TCR association differed among HLA loci, with DRB1 alleles having the most associated TCRs and HLA-C alleles having the fewest. In an earlier analysis of some 640 of the donors, most TCR beta V segments were observed in productive rearrangements about 87% or about 30% of the time, broadly matching IMGT annotations. The authors suggested that the approach could potentially be generalized to other disease states and immunological phenotypes. Some IMGT-functional V segments, including TRBV6-2 and TRBV6-3, could not be told apart with the 87-base-pair reads, so those segments were excluded. CMV serostatus was the only immune exposure information available for the cohort. Most CMV-associated TCR beta chains appeared to be HLA-restricted in a later analysis, and the HLA associations seemed to be driven largely by CMV exposure. Three of the identified cytomegalovirus-associated TCR beta chains were confirmed in vitro to be specific for cytomegalovirus antigens. According to a later genetic analysis, donors in an Asian-associated ancestry cluster had fewer N-insertions in productive TCRs than the approximately 630-donor mean. Most TCR sequences were observed very rarely across donors, whereas some public TCRs were present in many individuals. The classifier was reported to diagnose cytomegalovirus status with high specificity and sensitivity in both the original cohort and the validation cohort. An association between a missense DCLRE1C variant and V-gene and J-gene trimming of TCR beta chains was found in a later genetic analysis and replicated in an independent cohort. A later analysis associated about 17,000 TCR beta sequences with specific HLA alleles at a false discovery rate of 0.05. A cluster of highly shared sequence variants was judged likely to represent a technical artifact of the sequencing pipeline.

Library preparation employed the immunoSEQ multiplex PCR assay. A mixture of 60 forward primers for TCR Vbeta segments and 13 reverse primers for TCR Jbeta segments was used in the multiplex PCR. The CDR3 region of rearranged TCR beta genes was amplified from genomic DNA with a multiplex PCR assay. Amplified TCR beta libraries were sequenced as 87-base-pair reads on the Illumina HiSeq System. The paper's processing steps were these. Across the 500 to 700 repertoires, a later analysis counted 78 million or so unique TCR beta chains, 9.5 million to 13 million of which were shared by at least two donors. Raw reads were error-corrected and collapsed into unique sequences by a nearest-neighbor algorithm in which closely related sequences were merged to remove PCR and sequencing errors. V, D and J gene segments were assigned by aligning CDR3 sequences to IMGT reference sequences. For a sequence to be retained, a match of at least six nucleotides to both a V gene segment and a J gene segment was required. A rearrangement was called productive if the CDR3 had no stop codons and remained in frame with V and J, and every other rearrangement was called non-productive. Following IMGT convention, CDR3 was defined as the stretch from the second conserved V-encoded cysteine to the conserved J-encoded phenylalanine. The earlier analysis of some 580 of the donors excluded any sequence lacking an unambiguous match to a single V gene segment. An earlier analysis of 500 to 700 of the donors classified V segments as functional when productive rearrangements were above 56.7% and as segregating when the standard deviation between donors was above 5%. To diagnose cytomegalovirus status from the catalog of TCR beta chain sequences, a statistical classification framework was built. In a later analysis, V and J genes were assigned by comparing TCR nucleotide sequences against IMGT/GENE-DB human TR gene sequences. The TCRdist pipeline was used in a later analysis to assign CDR3 sequences and most-parsimonious VDJ recombination scenarios. A later analysis defined each TCR beta chain by its CDR3 amino acid sequence plus V-gene family, and excluded reads lacking a unique V-gene family. As a way to deal with suspected cross-contamination and a sequencing artifact, a later analysis dropped 450 to 700 nucleotide sequences that were highly shared and had low generation probability. For each public chain, a later analysis derived a clonal expansion index from normalized ranks of inferred template counts within each repertoire. A later analysis computed generation probabilities with a VDJ recombination model fitted to out-of-frame rearrangements, and checked the results against IGoR. A later analysis scored TCR-TCR, TCR-HLA and TCR-CMV co-occurrence with hypergeometric tests, applying a repertoire-size bias correction to TCR pairs. In a later analysis, false discovery rates were estimated by permuting HLA or CMV assignments 20 times. In a later analysis, co-occurring TCRs were grouped with DBSCAN, and TCRdist sequence similarity was added when clustering was performed within HLA-allele-positive subsets. For co-occurrence clustering, repertoires with fewer than 30,000 or more than 120,000 public chains were excluded, along with five or six repertoires with anomalous nucleotide sharing. The source is immuneACCESS, and TCRdb retained only in-frame sequences with V and J called. Part of the clones is not carried over; for the studies checked, unresolved V genes explain less than half of this, and the remainder is unexplained. V and J calls and clone size are as listed in that table; D and trimming were resolved from the DNA. For this sample there are approximately 120,000 clones; just under 70% appear just once. 5.4% of the sample is taken by the ten largest.

The cohort was made up of 650 to 700 healthy bone marrow donors. At the time of sampling, all cohort members were nominally healthy, though unrecorded immune exposures were likely present. The donor was CMV seropositive and belonged to the group of 250 to 300 seropositive cohort members. A peripheral blood sample was collected from each donor, and TCR beta sequencing was performed on peripheral blood mononuclear cells. Genomic DNA extraction from the blood cell samples was performed with the Qiagen DNeasy Blood Extraction Kit. Sequences were obtained from PBMCs. The TCR comes from a woman in her 70s in good health and CMV-seropositive. The chain uses TRBV11-2 and TRBJ1-2, and the D gene may be TRBD1, 6 bases matching. The CDR3 protein: CASSPTGYGYTF. The sequence in DNA is TGTGCCAGCAGTCCAACAGGGTATGGCTACACCTTC.